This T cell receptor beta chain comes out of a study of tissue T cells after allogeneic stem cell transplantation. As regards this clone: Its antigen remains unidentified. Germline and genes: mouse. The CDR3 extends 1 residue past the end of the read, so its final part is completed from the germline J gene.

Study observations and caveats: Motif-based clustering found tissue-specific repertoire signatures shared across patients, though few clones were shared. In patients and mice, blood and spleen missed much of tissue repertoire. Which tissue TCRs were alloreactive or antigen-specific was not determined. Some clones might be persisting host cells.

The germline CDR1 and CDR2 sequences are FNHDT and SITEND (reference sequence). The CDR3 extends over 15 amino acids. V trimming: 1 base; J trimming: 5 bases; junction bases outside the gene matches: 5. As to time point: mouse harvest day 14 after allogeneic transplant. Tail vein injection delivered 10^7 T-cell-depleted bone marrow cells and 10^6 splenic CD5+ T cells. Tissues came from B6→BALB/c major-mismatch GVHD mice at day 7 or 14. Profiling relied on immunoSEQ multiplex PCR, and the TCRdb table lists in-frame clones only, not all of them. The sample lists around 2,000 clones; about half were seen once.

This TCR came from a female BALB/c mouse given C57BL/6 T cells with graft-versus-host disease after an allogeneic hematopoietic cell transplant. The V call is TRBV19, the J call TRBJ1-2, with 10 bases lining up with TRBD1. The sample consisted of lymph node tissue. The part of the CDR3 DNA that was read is TGTGCCAGCAGTATAACCGGGACAGGGGAATCCGACTACACC. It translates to CASSITGTGESDYT. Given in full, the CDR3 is CASSITGTGESDYTF.